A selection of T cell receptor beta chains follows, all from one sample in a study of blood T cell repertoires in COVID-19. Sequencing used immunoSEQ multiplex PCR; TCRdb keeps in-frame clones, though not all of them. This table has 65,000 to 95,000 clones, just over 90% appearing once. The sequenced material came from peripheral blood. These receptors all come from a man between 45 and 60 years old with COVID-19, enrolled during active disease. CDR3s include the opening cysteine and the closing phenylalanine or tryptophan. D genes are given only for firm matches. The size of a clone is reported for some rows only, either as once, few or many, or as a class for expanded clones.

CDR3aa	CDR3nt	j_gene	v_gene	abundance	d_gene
CASRELALAYNEQFF	TGTGCCAGCAGAGAGCTAGCGCTCGCCTACAATGAGCAGTTCTTC	TRBJ2-1	TRBV2	few	-
CSVDSYNEQFF	TGCAGCGTTGATAGCTACAATGAGCAGTTCTTC	TRBJ2-1	TRBV29-1	-	-
CASSQDMHRGSYPNYGYTF	TGTGCCAGCAGCCAAGATATGCACAGGGGGTCATACCCCAACTATGGCTACACCTTC	TRBJ1-2	TRBV4-2	-	TRBD1
CASSRPGQGEEKLFF	TGTGCCAGCAGCCGACCGGGACAGGGAGAAGAAAAACTGTTTTTT	TRBJ1-4	TRBV7-9	-	TRBD1
CASSPTGTVGFHEQFF	TGTGCCAGCAGCCCGACAGGGACGGTTGGTTTCCATGAGCAGTTCTTC	TRBJ2-1	TRBV14	-	TRBD1
CASSLAGRGRFTGELFF	TGTGCCAGCAGCTTGGCCGGCAGGGGGCGATTTACCGGGGAGCTGTTTTTT	TRBJ2-2	TRBV5-4	-	TRBD1
CASSQDATSGTSYEQYF	TGCGCCAGCAGCCAAGACGCGACTAGCGGGACGTCCTACGAGCAGTACTTC	TRBJ2-7	TRBV4-3	-	TRBD2
CATKGTAERGGYAETQYF	TGCGCCACCAAGGGGACAGCTGAGAGGGGTGGTTACGCGGAGACCCAGTACTTC	TRBJ2-5	TRBV5-1	-	TRBD1
CASSALRSHEQYF	TGTGCCAGCAGCGCGCTTAGGAGCCACGAGCAGTACTTC	TRBJ2-7	TRBV11-2	once	-
CASRPGLAGEGYEQYF	TGTGCCAGCAGGCCGGGACTAGCGGGAGAGGGCTACGAGCAGTACTTC	TRBJ2-7	TRBV28	-	TRBD2
CAWSEDNSNEKLFF	TGTGCCTGGAGTGAGGACAATTCTAATGAAAAACTGTTTTTT	TRBJ1-4	TRBV30	-	-
CASSLGGTTGELFF	TGTGCCAGCAGCTTGGGGGGGACTACCGGGGAGCTGTTTTTT	TRBJ2-2	TRBV5-5	-	-